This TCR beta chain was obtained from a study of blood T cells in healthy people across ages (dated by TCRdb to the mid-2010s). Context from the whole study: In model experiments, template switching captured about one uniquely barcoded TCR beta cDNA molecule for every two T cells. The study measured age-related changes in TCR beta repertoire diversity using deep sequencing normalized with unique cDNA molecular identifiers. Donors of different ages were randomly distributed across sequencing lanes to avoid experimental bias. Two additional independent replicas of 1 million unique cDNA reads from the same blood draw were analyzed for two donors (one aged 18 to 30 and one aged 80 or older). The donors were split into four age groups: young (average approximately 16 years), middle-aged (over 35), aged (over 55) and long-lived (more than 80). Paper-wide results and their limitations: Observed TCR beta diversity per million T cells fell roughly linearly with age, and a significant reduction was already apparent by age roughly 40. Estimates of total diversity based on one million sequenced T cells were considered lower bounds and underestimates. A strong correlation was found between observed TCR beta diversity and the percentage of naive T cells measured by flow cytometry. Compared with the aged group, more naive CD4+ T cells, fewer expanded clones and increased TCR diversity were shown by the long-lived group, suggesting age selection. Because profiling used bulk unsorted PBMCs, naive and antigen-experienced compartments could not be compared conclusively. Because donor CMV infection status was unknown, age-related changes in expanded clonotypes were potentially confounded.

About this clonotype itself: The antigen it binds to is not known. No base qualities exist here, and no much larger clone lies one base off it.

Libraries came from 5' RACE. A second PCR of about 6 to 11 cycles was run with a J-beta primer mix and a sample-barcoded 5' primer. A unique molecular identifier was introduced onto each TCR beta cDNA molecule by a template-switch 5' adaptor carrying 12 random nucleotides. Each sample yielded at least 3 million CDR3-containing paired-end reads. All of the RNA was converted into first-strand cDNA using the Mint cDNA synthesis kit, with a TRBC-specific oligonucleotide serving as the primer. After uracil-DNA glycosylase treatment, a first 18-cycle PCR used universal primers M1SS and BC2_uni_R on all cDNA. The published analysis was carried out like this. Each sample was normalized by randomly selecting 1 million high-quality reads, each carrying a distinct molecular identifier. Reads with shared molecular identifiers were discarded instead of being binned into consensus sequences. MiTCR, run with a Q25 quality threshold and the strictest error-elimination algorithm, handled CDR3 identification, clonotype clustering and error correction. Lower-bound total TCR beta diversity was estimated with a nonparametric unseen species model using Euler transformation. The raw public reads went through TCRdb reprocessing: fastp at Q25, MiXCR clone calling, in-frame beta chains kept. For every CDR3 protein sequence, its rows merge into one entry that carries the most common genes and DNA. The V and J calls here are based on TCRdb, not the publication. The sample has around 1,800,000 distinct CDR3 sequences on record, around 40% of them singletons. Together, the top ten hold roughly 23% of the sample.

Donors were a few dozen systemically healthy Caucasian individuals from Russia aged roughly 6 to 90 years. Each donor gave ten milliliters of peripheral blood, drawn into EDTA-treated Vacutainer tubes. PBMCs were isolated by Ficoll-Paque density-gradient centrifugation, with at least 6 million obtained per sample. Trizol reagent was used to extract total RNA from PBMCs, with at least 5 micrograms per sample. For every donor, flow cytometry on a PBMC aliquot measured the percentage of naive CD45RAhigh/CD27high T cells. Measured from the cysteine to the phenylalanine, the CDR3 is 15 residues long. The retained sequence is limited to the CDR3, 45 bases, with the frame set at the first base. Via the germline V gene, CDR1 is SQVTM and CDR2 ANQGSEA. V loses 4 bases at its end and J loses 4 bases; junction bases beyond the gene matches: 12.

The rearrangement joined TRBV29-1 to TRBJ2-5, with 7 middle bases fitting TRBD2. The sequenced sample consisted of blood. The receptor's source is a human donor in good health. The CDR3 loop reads CSVVGGLITPETQYF. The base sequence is TGCAGCGTTGTTGGGGGACTAATTACCCCAGAGACCCAGTACTTC.